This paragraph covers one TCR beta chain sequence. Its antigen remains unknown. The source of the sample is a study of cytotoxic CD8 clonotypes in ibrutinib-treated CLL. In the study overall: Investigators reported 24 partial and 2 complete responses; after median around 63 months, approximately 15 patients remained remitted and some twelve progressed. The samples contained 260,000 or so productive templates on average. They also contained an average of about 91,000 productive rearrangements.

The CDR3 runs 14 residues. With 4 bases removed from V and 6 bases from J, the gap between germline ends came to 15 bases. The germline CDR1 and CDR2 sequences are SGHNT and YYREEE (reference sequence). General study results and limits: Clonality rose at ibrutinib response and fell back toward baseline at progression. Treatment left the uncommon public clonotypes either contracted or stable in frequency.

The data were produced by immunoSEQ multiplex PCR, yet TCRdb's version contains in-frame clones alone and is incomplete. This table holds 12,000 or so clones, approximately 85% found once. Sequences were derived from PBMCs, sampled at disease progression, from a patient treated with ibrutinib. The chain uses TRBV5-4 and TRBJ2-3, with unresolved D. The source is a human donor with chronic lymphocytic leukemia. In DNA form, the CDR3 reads TGTGCCAGCAGCCCGAATCAAGGATGGGATACGCAGTATTTT. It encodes CASSPNQGWDTQYF.